This passage covers 17 T cell receptor beta chains from one sample sequenced in a study of T cells in Graves' hyperthyroidism and ophthalmopathy. From RNA transcripts, TCR beta CDR3 regions were amplified. First-round RT-PCR with HTBI primers amplified the TCR CDR3 region. TCRdb re-derived calls from the multiplex PCR reads in MiXCR, one entry per CDR3 protein. The profile shows 400,000 to 450,000 distinct CDR3 sequences, under 15% of them singletons. Sequenced material: blood. These TCRs come from a man younger than 35 with Graves' ophthalmopathy.

V and J are TRBV10-3 and TRBJ2-1; 8 bases fit TRBD2. The V gene's germline CDR1 is ENHRY and CDR2 SYGVKD. V shed 3 bases and J 4 bases; nucleotides not matched to a gene: 8. The CDR3 is 16 residues long. The CDR3 spells CAISDRVGLVYNEQFF. The CDR3 DNA follows: TGTGCCATCAGTGATAGGGTGGGACTAGTTTACAATGAGCAGTTCTTC.

This clonotype was detected many times. CDR3 amino acids: CASSYTRDYSYEQYF. The CDR3 nucleotides are TGTGCCAGCAGTTACACCCGGGACTACTCCTACGAGCAGTACTTC. The chain has TRBV6-1 and TRBJ2-7; TRBD2 aligns across 7 bases. CDR1 and CDR2 from the germline V gene are MNHNS and SASEGT. Losses at the gene ends were 5 bases for V and 0 bases for J; bases not matched to a gene: 7. The CDR3 consists of 15 residues.

Ten or more counts support this clonotype. The chain is built from TRBV7-8 and TRBJ2-1; 9 bases map to TRBD2. The V segment lost 1 base and the J segment 7 bases; nucleotides outside the gene matches: 8. The CDR3 extends over 16 amino acids. CDR1 is SGHVS, CDR2 FQNEAQ, per germline. CDR3 sequence: CASSLESLAGFNEQFF. CDR3 coding DNA: TGTGCCAGCAGCTTAGAATCGCTAGCGGGGTTTAATGAGCAGTTCTTC.

The chain links TRBV11-3 to TRBJ1-2; 7 bases match TRBD1. CDR3 length: 12 residues. V lost 5 bases and J lost 8; bases outside the gene matches: 5. The germline V gene has CDR1 SGHNT and CDR2 YENEEA. The CDR3 sequence is CASSPRQGGYTF. The CDR3 DNA follows: TGTGCCAGCAGCCCAAGACAGGGCGGCTACACCTTC.

This clonotype turned up a few times. The V and J genes are TRBV20-1 and TRBJ2-1; 12 nucleotides align to TRBD2. CDR1 is DFQATT and CDR2 is SNEGSKA in the germline V gene (reference sequence). The CDR3 extends over 14 amino acids. V gave up 1 base and J gave up 8 bases; unmatched junction bases: 3. Written as DNA, the CDR3 is TGCAGTGCTAGAGGGACTAGCGGGGATCATGAGCAGTTCTTC. Translation: CSARGTSGDHEQFF.

This clonotype was counted a few times. The J gene is TRBJ2-2, the V gene TRBV5-1; 8 bases match TRBD1. The length of the CDR3 is 17 residues. Per the germline V gene, CDR1 is SGHRS and CDR2 is YFSETQ. Unmatched junction bases numbered 15, after V lost 4 bases and J lost 7 bases. DNA for the CDR3: TGCGCCAGCAGCCTTTTCCGACAGGGGACGTCCATCGGGGAGCTGTTTTTT. Protein: CASSLFRQGTSIGELFF.

This clonotype was recorded at least ten times. As DNA, the CDR3 is TGCAGTGCTACTAGCGGGGGATCAACCTACGAGCAGTACTTC. It translates to CSATSGGSTYEQYF. The V gene is TRBV20-1, the J gene TRBJ2-7; 10 nucleotides match TRBD2. This CDR3 region has 14 residues. The germline CDR1 and CDR2 sequences are DFQATT and SNEGSKA (reference sequence). The trim removed 4 bases at V and 2 bases at J, leaving 5 bases unmatched.

This clonotype has ten or more counts. This chain uses TRBV20-1 with TRBJ2-1, with 11 bases lining up with TRBD2. The ends lost 7 bases at V and 11 bases at J; junction bases unmatched: 10. Germline V gives CDR1 DFQATT, CDR2 SNEGSKA (reference sequence). This CDR3 is 13 amino acids long. CDR3 DNA sequence: TGCAGTGTCCCTGCACTAGCGGGAGTTAAGCAGTTCTTC. Protein: CSVPALAGVKQFF.

This clonotype occurred many times. V gene TRBV6-6 combines with J gene TRBJ2-3; 10 bases align to TRBD2. V gave up 0 bases and J gave up 2 bases; unmatched junction bases: 8. Germline assignment: CDR1 MNHNY and CDR2 SVGAGI (reference sequence). The CDR3 sequence is 18 residues long. In DNA, the CDR3 is TGTGCCAGCAGTTACTCTCTAGCGGGAGTACTTAACACAGATACGCAGTATTTT. Protein product: CASSYSLAGVLNTDTQYF.

This clonotype appeared many times. The CDR3 DNA sequence: TGCAGTGCTAGTAGCGGGGGGGCCGGTGAGCAGTTCTTC. Translated, it gives CSASSGGAGEQFF. The chain recombines TRBV20-1 with TRBJ2-1; 11 bases align to TRBD2. V was clipped by 3 bases and J by 9 bases; unmatched bases: 4. Germline CDR1 DFQATT, CDR2 SNEGSKA (reference sequence). CDR3 length: 13 residues.

This chain connects TRBV6-1 to TRBJ2-1, with D perhaps TRBD2 (5 bases). Germline loops: CDR1 MNHNS, CDR2 SASEGT. The CDR3 has 17 residues. The V end lost 6 bases, the J end lost 3 bases, and 21 bases lay between the germline ends. The CDR3 is CASSPRFNSADYNEQFF. The CDR3 bases are TGTGCCAGCAGCCCAAGGTTTAATAGCGCCGACTACAATGAGCAGTTCTTC.

This clonotype was picked up a small number of times. The chain links TRBV6-6 to TRBJ2-7, with 11 bases matching TRBD1. V shed 2 bases and J 4 bases; nucleotides not matched to a gene: 1. The CDR3 totals 14 residues. The germline V gene has CDR1 MNHNY and CDR2 SVGAGI (reference sequence). The chain's CDR3 is CASSYGDRGYEQYF. The CDR3, as DNA: TGTGCCAGCAGTTACGGGGACAGGGGGTACGAGCAGTACTTC.

Ten or more counts support this clonotype. The J gene is TRBJ2-7, the V gene TRBV5-5, with 7 bases lining up with TRBD1. This CDR3 is 15 amino acids long. Looked up from germline, CDR1 is SGHKS and CDR2 is YYEKEE (reference sequence). After removal of 4 bases from V and 6 bases from J, the junction contained 13 bases not matched to a gene. The CDR3 is CASSRGEGARTEQYF. DNA of the CDR3: TGTGCCAGCAGCCGGGGTGAGGGGGCCAGGACCGAGCAGTACTTC.

This clonotype was observed a handful of times. This chain's CDR3 is CASSPSGEWEYGYTF. The CDR3 region has the DNA TGCGCCAGCAGCCCCTCGGGGGAGTGGGAGTATGGCTACACCTTC. The rearrangement joins TRBV4-1 to TRBJ1-2; D may be TRBD1 (5 bases). From germline, CDR1 is MGHRA and CDR2 YSYEKL. V was shortened by 4 bases and J by 5 bases, with 17 bases between the two germline ends. The CDR3 is made up of 15 amino acids.

This clonotype was seen many times. The chain recombines TRBV20-1 with TRBJ2-1, with TRBD2 matching 12 bases. The V and J ends lost 5 bases and 5 bases, in that order; junction bases with no gene match: 4. The CDR3 has 14 amino acids. Germline values: CDR1 DFQATT, CDR2 SNEGSKA (reference sequence). In DNA, the CDR3 is TGCAGTGCTCCTACTAGCGGGGGGAACAATGAGCAGTTCTTC. The encoded protein is CSAPTSGGNNEQFF.

In the case of this clonotype: Just one base apart from a much larger clone, this may be a read error. The CDR3 coding sequence is TGCGCCAGCAGCTCCCAACAGGGGTCGGGCGAGCAGTACTTC. Protein product: CASSSQQGSGEQYF. The rearrangement links TRBV5-1 to TRBJ2-7; 7 nucleotides line up with TRBD1. The CDR3 covers 14 residues. J lost 6 bases, V lost 3 bases, and 9 bases had no gene match. CDR1 and CDR2 from the germline V gene are SGHRS and YFSETQ.

V gene TRBV10-1 combines with J gene TRBJ2-2, with TRBD2 identical over 7 bases. The J segment lost 1 base and the V segment lost 8 bases, leaving 4 bases of the junction unmatched. The germline V gene encodes CDR1 WNHNN and CDR2 SYGVQD (reference sequence). The CDR3 runs to 14 residues. The CDR3 sequence: CASQGLGNTGELFF. The DNA for the CDR3 is TGCGCCAGCCAAGGACTAGGGAACACCGGGGAGCTGTTTTTT.